This TCR beta chain comes out of a study of vaccination and CD4 T cells after COVID-19 (dated by TCRdb to the early 2020s). A note on the overall study: SARS-CoV-2 positivity had been established in the convalescent patients by nasal swab PCR, and mild disease was recorded in some 10 of these patients and severe disease in one. Each participant got two doses of either the Pfizer-BioNTech BNT162b2 vaccine (n=8) or the Moderna mRNA-1273 vaccine (n=2). Post-COVID blood samples from convalescent patients were collected a median of about 110 days after diagnosis, with a range of roughly 35 to 170 days. In control cultures, a CEFX viral epitope pool was used as positive control, an HIV-1 Nef peptide pool was used as negative control, or no peptide was added. Overlapping spike peptide pools from SARS-CoV-2 and from the common cold coronaviruses HCoV-NL63, HCoV-OC43 and HCoV-229E were used as culture stimuli. In 10 COVID-19 convalescent patients and 4 infection-naive healthy vaccine recipients, the spike-specific CD4+ TCR repertoire before mRNA vaccination was compared with the repertoire after mRNA vaccination. Post-vaccine blood samples were taken a median of 72 days after the second vaccine dose, with a range of 14 to 241 days. The convalescent cohort comprised six males and four females, including two Hispanic individuals, seven Caucasians, two Asians and one multiracial person. General study outcomes and caveats: Of the vaccine-specific clones in convalescent patients, 304 of 307, or nearly all, reacted only to SARS-CoV-2 spike and did not cross-react with common cold coronaviruses. An increase in the median number of SARS-CoV-2-reactive clonotypes from 20 to 25 after infection to 38 after vaccination was observed, but the change was not found to be significant. Among convalescent patients, a median about 90% of the SARS-CoV-2-reactive clones seen after vaccination appeared only after vaccination, which suggests priming specific to the vaccine. Relatively few convalescent patients were included in the study, and early timepoints after natural infection were not analyzed.

This clonotype was counted only a few times. The specificity of this receptor is unknown. There are no base qualities to consult, and no much larger clone falls within one base. The library was generated by PCR. DNA from cultured CD4+ T cells was subjected to TCR sequencing with the Oncomine TCR Beta short-read assay at the Johns Hopkins FTIC core. Genomic DNA was extracted from the cultured CD4+ T cells with the QIAamp micro DNA kit. Oncomine TCR Beta libraries from cultured CD4+ T cells were pooled using unique dual indexes and sequenced on an Illumina iSeq 100. As for the original processing: Non-productive sequences were removed, and CDR3s not starting with C, not ending with F or W, or shorter than 7 amino acids were discarded. The MANAFEST web application was used to identify antigen-specific clonotypes by comparing peptide-stimulated wells against reference wells and other culture wells. To be called positive, a clone needed an FDR below 0.05, an odds ratio above 5, and a productive frequency above 0.1% in at least two of three replicate wells. Cross-reactive clonotypes were defined as significantly expanded in both SARS-CoV-2 spike wells and at least one common cold coronavirus spike condition. Using R version 3.6.1, CDR3 homology was evaluated through Levenshtein distances (stringdist) along with unrooted phylogenetic trees (ape). TCRdb took the public reads, trimmed them with fastp at Q25, ran MiXCR for clone calling and kept in-frame beta chains. Every entry covers one CDR3 protein and lists the most common genes and DNA from its rows. The V and J calls and clone size come from TCRdb's table, not from the authors' own analysis. The sample table holds about 20,000 distinct CDR3 sequences, of which approximately 45% were seen once. The ten top clones hold roughly 4% of the sample.

CDR1 and CDR2 (SGHDT, YYEEEE) derive from the germline V gene. The CDR3 runs 15 residues from the cysteine to the phenylalanine. Only CDR3 DNA is held: 45 bases, read in frame from base 1. V is reduced by 4 bases and J by 5 bases, leaving a spacing of 16 bases between them. In the paper's terms, the treatment or condition label means: approximately nine-day PBMC culture with coronavirus spike peptide pools or control peptides (ViraFEST assay). The study used the ViraFEST assay, which expanded antigen-specific T cells with peptide pools and then identified expanded clonotypes by TCR sequencing. Positive SARS-CoV-2 PCR tests in the convalescent patients dated from March to December 2020, before Alpha, Beta and Delta variants emerged in the United States. PBMCs were cultured at a few million per well in IMDM supplemented with about 5.5% human AB serum and around 10 IU/ml IL-2, with 9.5 to 10 ug/ml peptide pools added. Half of the culture medium was replaced with fresh IL-2-containing medium on days 3 and 7. Once the cells had been in culture for ten to eleven days, the EasySep CD4+ T cell isolation kit was used to isolate CD4+ T cells by negative selection. Ficoll-Paque Plus gradient centrifugation was used to isolate PBMCs from whole blood, and the isolated PBMCs were then either used fresh or cryopreserved at -140C. Each culture condition was generally run in triplicate wells.

Specimen: CD4+ T cells from blood, cultured in vitro, collected before SARS-CoV-2 vaccination. This chain is built from TRBV5-6 and TRBJ1-5; 6 matching bases give a weak D call of TRBD1. The sequence was obtained from a human donor who had recovered from COVID-19. The DNA sequence is as follows: TGTGCCAGCAGCAAAGGGACAAACGCCTATCAGCCCCAGCATTTT. Its protein is CASSKGTNAYQPQHF.